One sample yielded the 31 T cell receptor beta chains listed below, sequenced in a study of cytomegalovirus exposure and HLA in healthy donors (dated by TCRdb to the late 2010s). Libraries were made using the immunoSEQ multiplex PCR assay. A mixture of 60 forward primers for TCR Vbeta segments and 13 reverse primers for TCR Jbeta segments was used in the multiplex PCR. TCRdb's version of the immuneACCESS table is confined to in-frame rearrangements and falls short of the full clone set. An unresolved V gene accounts for under half of the shortfall where checked; the remainder is of unknown origin. For this sample there are 150,000 to 200,000 clones; 70% to 80% appear just once. Together, the top ten hold under 2.5% of the sample. The sequenced sample consisted of PBMCs. The receptors stem from a man aged 60 to 69 in good health and CMV-seronegative.

The chain combines TRBV27 with TRBJ2-1; 12 bases map to TRBD1. The germline gives CDR1 MNHEY, CDR2 SMNVEV (reference sequence). The V gene end was trimmed by 7 bases and the J gene end by 7 bases; junction bases not matched to a gene: 5. The CDR3 contains 14 residues. The CDR3 nucleotides read TGTGCCAGCACGGGACAGGGGGCGCTTAATGAGCAGTTCTTC. This encodes CASTGQGALNEQFF.

The gene calls are TRBV4-2 and TRBJ2-5; TRBD2 matches at 7 bases. Gene TRBJ2-7 matches the end of the DNA better, so the J call may be wrong. CDR1 is LGHNA and CDR2 is YNFKEQ in the germline V gene. The CDR3 has 14 amino acids. CDR3 residues: CASSLGGSSYEQYF. DNA of the CDR3: TGTGCCAGCTCGTTAGGCGGGAGCTCCTACGAGCAGTACTTC.

V usage is TRBV7-8 and J usage is TRBJ2-1; 7 positions match TRBD2. After removal of 1 base from V and 6 bases from J, the junction contained 6 bases not matched to a gene. The CDR3 loop spans 15 amino acids. Germline assignment: CDR1 SGHVS and CDR2 FQNEAQ. CDR3 coding DNA: TGTGCCAGCAGCTTAGACTTCCCTAGCGGCAATGAGCAGTTCTTC. This translates into CASSLDFPSGNEQFF.

This clone was picked up one time. The chain employs TRBV5-5 and TRBJ2-7, with 11 bases that match TRBD2. This CDR3 contains 15 residues. CDR1 SGHKS and CDR2 YYEKEE come from the germline V gene (reference sequence). The V gene end was trimmed by 3 bases and the J gene end by 1 base; junction bases not matched to a gene: 3. This CDR3 reads CASSWGTSGSYEQYF. In DNA, the CDR3 is TGTGCCAGCAGCTGGGGGACTAGCGGATCCTACGAGCAGTACTTC.

The CDR3, as DNA: TGCAGCGTTGCCGGGACAGGGGTCAATGAGCAGTTCTTC. Protein product: CSVAGTGVNEQFF. V gene TRBV29-1 combines with J gene TRBJ2-1; the match to TRBD1 covers 10 bases. Looked up from germline, CDR1 is SQVTM and CDR2 is ANQGSEA. This CDR3 is 13 amino acids long. Germline trimming cut 4 bases from V and 6 bases from J; bases unmatched to any gene: 3.

V and J are TRBV5-1 and TRBJ2-3; maybe TRBD2 (6 bases). The CDR3 sequence is 16 residues long. Trimming took 1 base from V and 0 from J, leaving 12 bases between them. CDR1 SGHRS and CDR2 YFSETQ come from the germline V gene. The CDR3 DNA reads TGCGCCAGCAGCTTGAACGGGGGATCAAGCACAGATACGCAGTATTTT. Protein: CASSLNGGSSTDTQYF. Based on the CDR3 plus reference TRBV5-1 and TRBJ2-3, the full variable domain is KAGVTQTPRYLIKTRGQQVTLSCSPISGHRSVSWYQQTPGQGLQFLFEYFSETQRNKGNFPGRFSGRQFSNSRSEMNVSTLELGDSALYLCASSLNGGSSTDTQYFGPGTRLTVL.

The J gene is TRBJ2-2, the V gene TRBV9; TRBD1 matches at 9 bases. The trim removed 0 bases at V and 4 bases at J, leaving 7 bases unmatched. The CDR3 length is 17 residues. CDR1 and CDR2 from the germline V gene are SGDLS and YYNGEE. Here the CDR3 DNA reads TGTGCCAGCAGCGTAGGGACCGGGACAGGGCCCACCGGGGAGCTGTTTTTT. Its protein product is CASSVGTGTGPTGELFF.

The genes are TRBV6-6 and TRBJ2-7, with 12 bases matching TRBD1. Germline CDR1 MNHNY, CDR2 SVGAGI (reference sequence). The CDR3 runs 15 residues. With 6 bases clipped from V and 4 bases from J, the junction kept 7 bases outside the gene matches. The CDR3 nucleotides are TGTGCCAGCAGCACCGGGACAGGGGGCGCGTACGAGCAGTACTTC. Protein: CASSTGTGGAYEQYF.

This chain links TRBV30 with TRBJ1-5; 7 nucleotides match TRBD1. Germline V gene sequence: CDR1 GTSNPN, CDR2 SVGIG (reference sequence). Trimming at V came to 1 base and at J to 4 bases, leaving 4 bases not matched to a gene. The CDR3 sequence is 14 residues long. CDR3 nucleotides: TGTGCCTGGAGTGACAGGGGCGCAAATCAGCCCCAGCATTTT. Translating gives CAWSDRGANQPQHF.

The V call is TRBV5-1, the J call TRBJ2-2, with TRBD1 as a possible D gene (5 bases). V was shortened by 4 bases and J by 2 bases, with 12 bases between the two germline ends. This CDR3 is built from 15 residues. The V gene's germline CDR1 is SGHRS and CDR2 YFSETQ. The CDR3, as DNA: TGCGCCAGCAGCCCCCAGGGCCTAAACACCGGGGAGCTGTTTTTT. Amino acids: CASSPQGLNTGELFF.

The rearrangement uses TRBV7-8 and TRBJ1-1; TRBD1 aligns across 7 bases. CDR3 length: 14 amino acids. The trim removed 3 bases at V and 0 bases at J, leaving 1 base unmatched. In germline, CDR1 is SGHVS, CDR2 FQNEAQ. This CDR3 is CASSLTGMNTEAFF. CDR3 coding DNA: TGTGCCAGCAGCTTGACAGGGATGAACACTGAAGCTTTCTTT.

The CDR3 nucleotides read TGTGCCAGCAGAGCCCGGTGGGGCTCGAACACCGGGGAGCTGTTTTTT. Its protein product is CASRARWGSNTGELFF. The chain is built from TRBV9 and TRBJ2-2; the D gene is possibly TRBD1 (5 bases). The CDR3 is made up of 16 amino acids. Germline assignment: CDR1 SGDLS and CDR2 YYNGEE. With 5 bases removed from V and 0 bases from J, the gap between germline ends came to 14 bases.

This clone was observed many times. V is TRBV13 and J is TRBJ1-6; TRBD1 aligns across 8 bases. The CDR3 consists of 15 residues. Per germline, CDR1 PRHDT and CDR2 FYEKMQ (reference sequence). V lost 1 base and J lost 7; bases outside the gene matches: 3. The CDR3, as DNA: TGTGCCAGCAGCTTAGCCGGGACAGGAAATTCACCCCTCCACTTT. Translated: CASSLAGTGNSPLHF.

The chain links TRBV6-6 to TRBJ1-6; D possibly corresponds to TRBD1 (5 bases). The CDR3 totals 15 residues. V lost 5 bases, J lost 7 bases, and 15 bases lay in between. Germline V gene sequence: CDR1 MNHNY, CDR2 SVGAGI (reference sequence). CDR3 DNA sequence: TGTGCCAGCAGTGGCATTGACAGTAGGAATTCACCCCTCCACTTT. It is translated as CASSGIDSRNSPLHF.

The J gene is TRBJ2-1, the V gene TRBV29-1, with TRBD1 identical over 7 bases. Per the germline V gene, CDR1 is SQVTM and CDR2 is ANQGSEA. The J segment lost 0 bases and the V segment lost 2 bases, leaving 1 base of the junction unmatched. The CDR3 contains 14 residues. This chain's CDR3 is CSVERTGSYNEQFF. For the CDR3, the DNA is TGCAGCGTTGAACGGACAGGCTCCTACAATGAGCAGTTCTTC.

The chain is built from TRBV9 and TRBJ2-2, with a possible D match to TRBD2 (5 bases). The CDR3 spans 15 residues. In germline, CDR1 is SGDLS, CDR2 YYNGEE. V was shortened by 6 bases and J by 2 bases, with 14 bases between the two germline ends. The CDR3 DNA follows: TGTGCCAGCACCATCGGAAGCGGAAACACCGGGGAGCTGTTTTTT. Protein: CASTIGSGNTGELFF.

This clone was observed a handful of times. The V and J genes are TRBV7-9 and TRBJ2-1; 14 nucleotides agree with TRBD2. After removal of 1 base from V and 0 bases from J, the junction contained 2 bases not matched to a gene. The CDR3 length is 18 residues. The germline V gene encodes CDR1 SEHNR and CDR2 FQNEAQ (reference sequence). CDR3 coding DNA: TGTGCCAGCAGCTTAGGGACTAGCGGGAGGAGCTCCTACAATGAGCAGTTCTTC. Translated: CASSLGTSGRSSYNEQFF.

The rearrangement links TRBV5-1 to TRBJ2-1; 9 bases align to TRBD2. This CDR3 contains 17 residues. Germline loops: CDR1 SGHRS, CDR2 YFSETQ. The V segment lost 4 bases and the J segment 8 bases; nucleotides outside the gene matches: 16. CDR3 in DNA: TGCGCCAGCAGCCACCCCGGTGGCGGGAGGGCCCGGGATGAGCAGTTCTTC. The encoded protein is CASSHPGGGRARDEQFF.

This clone was counted a single time. The chain employs TRBV27 and TRBJ2-2, with D possibly being TRBD1 (6 bases). This CDR3 is built from 16 residues. Germline loops: CDR1 MNHEY, CDR2 SMNVEV (reference sequence). V gave up 5 bases and J gave up 0 bases, with 13 bases separating them. The CDR3 sequence: CASSNRGQANTGELFF. The DNA for the CDR3 is TGTGCCAGCAGTAATAGGGGACAAGCGAACACCGGGGAGCTGTTTTTT.

The rearrangement joins TRBV9 to TRBJ2-1, with 9 bases lining up with TRBD2. Germline CDR1 and CDR2: SGDLS and YYNGEE. The CDR3 spans 16 residues. V shed 0 bases, J shed 9 bases, and the junction held 10 bases outside the gene matches. CDR3 loop: CASSVVAGASGSEQFF. In DNA, the CDR3 is TGTGCCAGCAGCGTAGTAGCGGGGGCTAGCGGGTCTGAGCAGTTCTTC. Variable domain in full (rest from reference TRBV9 and TRBJ2-1): DSGVTQTPKHLITATGQRVTLRCSPRSGDLSVYWYQQSLDQGLQFLIQYYNGEERAKGNILERFSAQQFPDLHSELNLSSLELGDSALYFCASSVVAGASGSEQFFGPGTRLTVL.

This chain's CDR3 is CASSYSGQETQYF. The CDR3 coding sequence is TGCGCCAGCAGCTACTCCGGCCAAGAGACCCAGTACTTC. This chain connects TRBV4-1 to TRBJ2-5; no clear D. The CDR3 is made up of 13 amino acids. Germline lookup yields CDR1 MGHRA and CDR2 YSYEKL. V lost 5 bases to trimming and J lost 1 base, with 8 bases between them.

The rearrangement joins TRBV6-5 to TRBJ2-2, with 14 bases lining up with TRBD2. Germline CDR1 is MNHEY and CDR2 is SVGAGI. CDR3 length: 15 amino acids. Trimming cost V 6 bases and J 5 bases; bases outside gene matches: 2. The CDR3 loop reads CASRRTSGRTGELFF. The CDR3 region has the DNA TGTGCCAGCAGGCGGACTAGCGGGAGGACCGGGGAGCTGTTTTTT.

The chain is built from TRBV10-3 and TRBJ2-3; a possible D gene is TRBD2 (6 bases). Trimming took 5 bases from V and 1 from J, leaving 13 bases between them. Per the germline V gene, CDR1 is ENHRY and CDR2 is SYGVKD. The CDR3 extends over 15 amino acids. CDR3 protein: CAISQPGGGTDTQYF. The CDR3 DNA is TGTGCCATCAGTCAACCTGGCGGGGGCACAGATACGCAGTATTTT.

The chain links TRBV6-1 to TRBJ1-6, with D perhaps matching TRBD1 (5 bases). V dropped 7 bases and J dropped 10 bases, with 17 bases sitting between them. CDR3 size: 14 residues. Germline assignment: CDR1 MNHNS and CDR2 SASEGT. CDR3 in amino acids: CASTKSGRGSPLHF. The CDR3 DNA reads TGTGCCAGCACCAAATCGGGGCGGGGCTCACCCCTCCACTTT.

Only one count was recorded for this clone. The chain recombines TRBV2 with TRBJ2-5; 10 bases agree with TRBD2. This CDR3 contains 15 residues. With 4 bases clipped from V and 5 bases from J, the junction kept 7 bases outside the gene matches. CDR1 is SNHLY and CDR2 is FYNNEI in the germline V gene. The CDR3 sequence: CASSAERGGLETQYF. The DNA of the CDR3 is TGTGCCAGCAGTGCTGAGCGGGGGGGCCTGGAGACCCAGTACTTC.

CDR3 amino acids: CASSQSSTSNEQFF. The CDR3 DNA reads TGCGCCAGCAGCCAATCCTCGACTAGCAATGAGCAGTTCTTC. V gene TRBV4-3 combines with J gene TRBJ2-1, with D possibly TRBD2 on 6 matching bases. This CDR3 region has 14 residues. V lost 2 bases and J 6 bases, leaving 11 bases between the germline ends. Germline loops: CDR1 LGHNA, CDR2 YSLEER.

The chain links TRBV18 to TRBJ1-4; 7 bases fit TRBD1. The CDR3 runs to 13 residues. J was trimmed by 5 bases and V by 6 bases; bases with no gene match: 3. Germline CDR1 is KGHSH and CDR2 is LQKENI. CDR3 nucleotide sequence: TGTGCCAGCTCGGGACAGATAAATGAAAAACTGTTTTTT. It specifies CASSGQINEKLFF.

V is TRBV27 and J is TRBJ2-3, with 16 bases identical to TRBD2. The length of the CDR3 is 15 residues. J lost 8 bases, V lost 6 bases, and 5 bases had no gene match. The germline gives CDR1 MNHEY, CDR2 SMNVEV (reference sequence). This CDR3 reads CASRGLAGGLGTQYF. In DNA form, the CDR3 reads TGTGCCAGCAGGGGACTAGCGGGAGGGCTGGGTACGCAGTATTTT.

In the case of this clone: Other DNA sequences from this sample encode an identical CDR3 as well. V is TRBV5-1 and J is TRBJ1-2, with D perhaps TRBD1 (6 bases). The V gene lost 4 bases and the J gene lost 2 bases, with 9 bases spanning the gap. This CDR3 is built from 13 residues. Germline V CDR1 and CDR2: SGHRS, YFSETQ. CDR3 amino acids: CASSPTGNYGYTF. Written as DNA, the CDR3 is TGCGCCAGCAGCCCCACAGGGAACTATGGCTACACCTTC.

The gene calls are TRBV10-3 and TRBJ2-5; no clear D. The germline V gene encodes CDR1 ENHRY and CDR2 SYGVKD. The CDR3 totals 14 residues. V gave up 0 bases and J gave up 1 base, with 6 bases separating them. The CDR3 region is CAISESRSQETQYF. Written as DNA, the CDR3 is TGTGCCATCAGTGAGTCGAGGTCCCAAGAGACCCAGTACTTC.

This chain uses TRBV19 with TRBJ1-5, with D perhaps TRBD1 (5 bases). From germline, CDR1 is LNHDA and CDR2 SQIVND (reference sequence). The CDR3 is 13 amino acids. V was clipped by 6 bases and J by 9 bases, with 15 bases between them. The CDR3 nucleotides are TGTGCCAGTAGATGGCAGGGCGAGTGGCCCCAGCATTTT. Protein sequence: CASRWQGEWPQHF.